This T cell receptor (beta chain) originates from a study of T cell responses to AZD1222 COVID-19 vaccine. Study-wide results and caveats: Dominant at 160-218 and 743-854, vaccine-associated CD4 TCRs also spanned spike. White British people made up most donors, females outnumbered males, and clonal diversity was possibly underestimated. Just a handful of AZD1222 recipients tested seropositive at baseline.

Profiling relied on immunoSEQ multiplex PCR, and the TCRdb table lists in-frame clones only, not all of them. This sample has about 160,000 clones, with 80% to 95% found just once. Of note for this clone: Its target is unknown.

The ends were cut back, 4 bases at V and 5 bases at J, with 11 bases in the middle. CDR1 and CDR2 (germline): LGHDT, YNNKEL (reference sequence). This CDR3 contains 13 residues. The clonotype originates from an adult who received the AZD1222 COVID-19 vaccine. The chain combines TRBV3-1 (or the pseudogene TRBV3-2) with TRBJ2-5; D unclear. This specimen was peripheral blood, taken 28 days after the second AZD1222 dose. CDR3 amino acids: CASSPGRRETQYF. CDR3 bases: TGTGCCAGCAGCCCGGGCAGGCGTGAGACCCAGTACTTC.